The clone carrying this TCR beta chain was detected a few times. The data are from a study of cytomegalovirus exposure and HLA in healthy donors. Germline CDR1 is SGHRS and CDR2 is YFSETQ. V shed 0 bases, J shed 4 bases, and the junction held 3 bases outside the gene matches. The CDR3 is made up of 14 amino acids. PCR used 60 Vbeta primers and 13 Jbeta primers. Using immunoSEQ multiplex PCR, the repertoire was profiled, and TCRdb retains in-frame clones only, with some absent. Of around 150,000 clones listed, 77% are singletons. This clonotype was sampled from a woman in her twenties or thirties in good health and CMV-seronegative. This chain links TRBV5-1 with TRBJ2-7; 8 bases are shared with TRBD2. The sample comprised PBMCs. The CDR3 protein is CASSLVAGTYEQYF. The CDR3 nucleotides are TGCGCCAGCAGCTTGGTAGCGGGAACTTACGAGCAGTACTTC. Looking up the rest from reference TRBV5-1 and TRBJ2-7 gives the full variable domain: KAGVTQTPRYLIKTRGQQVTLSCSPISGHRSVSWYQQTPGQGLQFLFEYFSETQRNKGNFPGRFSGRQFSNSRSEMNVSTLELGDSALYLCASSLVAGTYEQYFGPGTRLTVT.